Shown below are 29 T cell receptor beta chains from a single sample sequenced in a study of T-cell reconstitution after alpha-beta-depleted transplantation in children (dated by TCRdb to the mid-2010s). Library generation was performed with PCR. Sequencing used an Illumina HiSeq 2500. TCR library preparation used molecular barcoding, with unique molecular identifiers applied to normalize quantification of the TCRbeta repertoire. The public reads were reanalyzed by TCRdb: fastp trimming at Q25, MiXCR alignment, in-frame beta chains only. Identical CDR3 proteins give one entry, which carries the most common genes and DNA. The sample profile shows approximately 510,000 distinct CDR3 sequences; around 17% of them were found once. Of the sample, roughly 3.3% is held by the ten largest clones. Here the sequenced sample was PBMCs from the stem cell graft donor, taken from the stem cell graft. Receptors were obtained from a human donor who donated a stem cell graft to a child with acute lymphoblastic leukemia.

The CDR3 DNA follows: TGTGCCAGCCACTTCCCGAGCGGGGGAGATGGCTACACCTTC. This codes for CASHFPSGGDGYTF. This chain joins TRBV6-1 and TRBJ1-2; D may be TRBD1 (5 bases). Germline lookup yields CDR1 MNHNS and CDR2 SASEGT. This CDR3 is 14 amino acids long. Between the trimmed V and J ends, which lost 8 bases and 6 bases, there was a span of 19 bases.

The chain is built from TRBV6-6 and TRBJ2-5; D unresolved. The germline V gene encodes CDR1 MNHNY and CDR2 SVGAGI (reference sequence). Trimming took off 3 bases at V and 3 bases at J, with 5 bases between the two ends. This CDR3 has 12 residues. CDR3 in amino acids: CASSYSEETQYF. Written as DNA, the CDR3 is TGTGCCAGCAGTTATTCGGAAGAGACCCAGTACTTC.

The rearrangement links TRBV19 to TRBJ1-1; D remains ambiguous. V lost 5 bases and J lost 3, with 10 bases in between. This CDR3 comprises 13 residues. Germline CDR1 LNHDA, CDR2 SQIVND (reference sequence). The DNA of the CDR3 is TGTGCCAGTAGTTCATGGCGGGACACTGAAGCTTTCTTT. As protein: CASSSWRDTEAFF. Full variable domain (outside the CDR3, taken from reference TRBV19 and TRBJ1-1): DGGITQSPKYLFRKEGQNVTLSCEQNLNHDAMYWYRQDPGQGLRLIYYSQIVNDFQKGDIAEGYSVSREKKESFPLTVTSAQKNPTAFYLCASSSWRDTEAFFGQGTRLTVV.

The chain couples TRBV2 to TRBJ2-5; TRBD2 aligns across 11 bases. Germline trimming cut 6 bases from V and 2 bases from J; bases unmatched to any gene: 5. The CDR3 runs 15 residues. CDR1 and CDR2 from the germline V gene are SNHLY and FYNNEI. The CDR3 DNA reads TGTGCCAGCAGCGATCGGACTAGCGGGCAAGAGACCCAGTACTTC. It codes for CASSDRTSGQETQYF.

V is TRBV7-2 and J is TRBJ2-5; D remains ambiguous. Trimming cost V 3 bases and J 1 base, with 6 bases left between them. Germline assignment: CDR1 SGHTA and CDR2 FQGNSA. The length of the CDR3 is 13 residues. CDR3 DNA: TGTGCCAGCAGCTTGGTAACCCAAGAGACCCAGTACTTC. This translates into CASSLVTQETQYF.

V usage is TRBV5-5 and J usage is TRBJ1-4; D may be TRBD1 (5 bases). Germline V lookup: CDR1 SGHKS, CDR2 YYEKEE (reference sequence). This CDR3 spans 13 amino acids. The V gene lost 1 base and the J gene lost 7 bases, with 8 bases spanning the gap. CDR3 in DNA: TGTGCCAGCAGCTTGTGGCAGGGTGAAAAACTGTTTTTT. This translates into CASSLWQGEKLFF.

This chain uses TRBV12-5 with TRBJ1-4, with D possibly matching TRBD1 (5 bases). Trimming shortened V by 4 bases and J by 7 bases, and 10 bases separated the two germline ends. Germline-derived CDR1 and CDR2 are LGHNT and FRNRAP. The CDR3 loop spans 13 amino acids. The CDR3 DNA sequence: TGTGCTAGTGGTTGGGACCTAGGTGAAAAACTGTTTTTT. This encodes CASGWDLGEKLFF.

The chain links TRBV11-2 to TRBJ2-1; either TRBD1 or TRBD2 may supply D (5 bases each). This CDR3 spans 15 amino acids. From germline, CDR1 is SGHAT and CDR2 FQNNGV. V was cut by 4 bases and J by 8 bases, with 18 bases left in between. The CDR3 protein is CASSSLVGPPHEQFF. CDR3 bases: TGTGCCAGCAGCTCTCTAGTGGGACCTCCACATGAGCAGTTCTTC. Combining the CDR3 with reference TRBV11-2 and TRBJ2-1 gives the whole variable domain EAGVAQSPRYKIIEKRQSVAFWCNPISGHATLYWYQQILGQGPKLLIQFQNNGVVDDSQLPKDRFSAERLKGVDSTLKIQPAKLEDSAVYLCASSSLVGPPHEQFFGPGTRLTVL.

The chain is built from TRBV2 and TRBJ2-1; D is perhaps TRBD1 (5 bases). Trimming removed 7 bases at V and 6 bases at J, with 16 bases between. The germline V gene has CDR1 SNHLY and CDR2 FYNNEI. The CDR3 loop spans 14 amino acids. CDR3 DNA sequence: TGTGCCAGCAATCGACAGACCAGTAGCAATGAGCAGTTCTTC. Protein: CASNRQTSSNEQFF.

The CDR3 here is CASSFSGPTNQPQHF. CDR3 DNA sequence: TGTGCCAGCAGCTTTTCCGGGCCCACTAATCAGCCCCAGCATTTT. The V and J genes are TRBV7-9 and TRBJ1-5; no firm D call. Per the germline V gene, CDR1 is SEHNR and CDR2 is FQNEAQ (reference sequence). V was shortened by 3 bases and J by 4 bases, with 13 bases between the two germline ends. There are 15 residues in the CDR3.

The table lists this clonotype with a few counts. CDR3 coding DNA: TGTGCCCCTATGACAGGGGGTTTAAACACCGGGGAGCTGTTTTTT. Protein: CAPMTGGLNTGELFF. The chain joins TRBV15 to TRBJ2-2; 9 nucleotides match TRBD1. The CDR3 loop spans 15 amino acids. Germline CDR1 reads LNHNV; CDR2 reads YYDKDF (reference sequence). Trimming removed 11 bases from V and 2 bases from J; junction bases left unmatched: 9.

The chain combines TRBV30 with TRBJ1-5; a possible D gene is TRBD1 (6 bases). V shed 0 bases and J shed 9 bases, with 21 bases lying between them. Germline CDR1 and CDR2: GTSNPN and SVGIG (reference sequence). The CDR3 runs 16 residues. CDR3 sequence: CAWSVGGPNPRRPQHF. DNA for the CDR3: TGTGCCTGGAGTGTTGGGGGGCCGAACCCGAGGAGGCCCCAGCATTTT.

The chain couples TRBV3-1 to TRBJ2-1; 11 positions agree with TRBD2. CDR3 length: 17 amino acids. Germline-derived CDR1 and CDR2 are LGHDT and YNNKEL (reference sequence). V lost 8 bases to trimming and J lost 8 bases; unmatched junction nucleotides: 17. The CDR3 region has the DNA TGTGCCAGCTGCCCCCGCGTAGCGGGAGGGCCGGAACATGAGCAGTTCTTC. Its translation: CASCPRVAGGPEHEQFF.

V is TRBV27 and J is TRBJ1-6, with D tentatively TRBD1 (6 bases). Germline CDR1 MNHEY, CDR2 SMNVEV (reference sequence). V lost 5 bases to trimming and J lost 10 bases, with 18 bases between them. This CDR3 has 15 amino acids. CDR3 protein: CASSPGSRGRSPLHF. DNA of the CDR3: TGTGCCAGCAGTCCCGGATCCAGGGGAAGGTCACCCCTCCACTTT.

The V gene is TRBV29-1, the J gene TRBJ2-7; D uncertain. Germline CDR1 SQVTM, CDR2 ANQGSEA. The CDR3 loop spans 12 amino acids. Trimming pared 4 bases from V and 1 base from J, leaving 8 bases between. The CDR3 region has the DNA TGCAGCGTTGTTGGTCAGTCCTACGAGCAGTACTTC. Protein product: CSVVGQSYEQYF.

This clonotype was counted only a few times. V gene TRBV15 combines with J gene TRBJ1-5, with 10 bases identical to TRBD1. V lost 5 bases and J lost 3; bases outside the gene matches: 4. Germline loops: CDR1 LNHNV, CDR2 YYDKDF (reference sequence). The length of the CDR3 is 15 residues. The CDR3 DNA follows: TGTGCCACCAGCGGGGACAGGGGCGACAATCAGCCCCAGCATTTT. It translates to CATSGDRGDNQPQHF.

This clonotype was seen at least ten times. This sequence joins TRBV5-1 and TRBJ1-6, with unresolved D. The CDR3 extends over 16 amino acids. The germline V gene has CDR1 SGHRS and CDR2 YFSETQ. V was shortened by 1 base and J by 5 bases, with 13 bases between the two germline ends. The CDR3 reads CASSLTVGNNNSPLHF. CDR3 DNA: TGCGCCAGCAGCTTGACTGTCGGGAACAATAATTCACCCCTCCACTTT.

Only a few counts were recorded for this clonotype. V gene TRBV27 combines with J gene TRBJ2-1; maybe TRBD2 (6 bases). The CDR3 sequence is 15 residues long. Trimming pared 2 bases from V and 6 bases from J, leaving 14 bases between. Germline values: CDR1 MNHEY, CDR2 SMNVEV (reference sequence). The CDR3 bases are TGTGCCAGCAGTTTACGGCTAGCGACTGGCAATGAGCAGTTCTTC. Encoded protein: CASSLRLATGNEQFF.

CDR3 DNA: TGTGCCAGCAGCATGATGGGACAGGTTTATCGAGGCTACACCTTC. It encodes CASSMMGQVYRGYTF. V is TRBV5-6 and J is TRBJ1-2; TRBD1 matches at 8 bases. Germline trimming cut 4 bases from V and 8 bases from J; bases unmatched to any gene: 13. CDR3 length: 15 residues. Looked up from germline, CDR1 is SGHDT and CDR2 is YYEEEE.

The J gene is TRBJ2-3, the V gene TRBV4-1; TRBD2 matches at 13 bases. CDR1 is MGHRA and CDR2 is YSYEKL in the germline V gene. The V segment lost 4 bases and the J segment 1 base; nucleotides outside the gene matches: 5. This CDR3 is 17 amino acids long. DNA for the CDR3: TGCGCCAGCAGCCGCCGACTAGCGGGAGGAGGCACAGATACGCAGTATTTT. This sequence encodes CASSRRLAGGGTDTQYF.

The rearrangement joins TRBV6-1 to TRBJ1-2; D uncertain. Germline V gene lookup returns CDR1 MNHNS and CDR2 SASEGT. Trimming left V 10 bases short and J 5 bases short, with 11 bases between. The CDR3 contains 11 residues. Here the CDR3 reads CAISQAYGYTF. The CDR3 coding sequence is TGTGCCATTTCTCAGGCATATGGCTACACCTTC.

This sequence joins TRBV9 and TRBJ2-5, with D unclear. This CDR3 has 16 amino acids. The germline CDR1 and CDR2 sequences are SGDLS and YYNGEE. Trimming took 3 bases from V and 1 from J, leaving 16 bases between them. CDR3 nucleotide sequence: TGTGCCAGCAGCGCCCGGACCGTCTCCCCCCAAGAGACCCAGTACTTC. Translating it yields CASSARTVSPQETQYF.

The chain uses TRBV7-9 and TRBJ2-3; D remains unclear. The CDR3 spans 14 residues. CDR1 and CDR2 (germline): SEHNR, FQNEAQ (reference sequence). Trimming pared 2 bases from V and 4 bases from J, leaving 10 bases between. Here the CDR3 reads CASSLISPADTQYF. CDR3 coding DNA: TGTGCCAGCAGCTTAATTTCTCCTGCAGATACGCAGTATTTT. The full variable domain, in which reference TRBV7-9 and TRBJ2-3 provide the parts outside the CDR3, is DTGVSQNPRHKITKRGQNVTFRCDPISEHNRLYWYRQTLGQGPEFLTYFQNEAQLEKSRLLSDRFSAERPKGSFSTLEIQRTEQGDSAMYLCASSLISPADTQYFGPGTRLTVL.

The CDR3 nucleotides are TGTGCCAGCAGTACACCTGGACAGTCCTACAATGAGCAGTTCTTC. Protein sequence: CASSTPGQSYNEQFF. The V and J genes are TRBV27 and TRBJ2-1, with a weak D call TRBD1 (6 bases). This CDR3 comprises 15 residues. Trimming shortened V by 5 bases and J by 1 base, and 12 bases separated the two germline ends. Germline V lookup: CDR1 MNHEY, CDR2 SMNVEV (reference sequence).

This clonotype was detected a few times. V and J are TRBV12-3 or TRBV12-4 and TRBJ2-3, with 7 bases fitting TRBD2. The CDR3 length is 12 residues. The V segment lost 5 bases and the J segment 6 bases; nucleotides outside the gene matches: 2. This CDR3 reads CASSGEGDTQYF. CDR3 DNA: TGTGCCAGCAGTGGGGAGGGCGATACGCAGTATTTT.

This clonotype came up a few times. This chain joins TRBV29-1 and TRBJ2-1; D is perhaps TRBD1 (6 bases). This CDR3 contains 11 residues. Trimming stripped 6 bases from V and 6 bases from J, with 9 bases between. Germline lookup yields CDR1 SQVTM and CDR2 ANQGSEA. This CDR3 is CSVGGRNEQFF. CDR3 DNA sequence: TGCAGCGTAGGGGGACGCAATGAGCAGTTCTTC.

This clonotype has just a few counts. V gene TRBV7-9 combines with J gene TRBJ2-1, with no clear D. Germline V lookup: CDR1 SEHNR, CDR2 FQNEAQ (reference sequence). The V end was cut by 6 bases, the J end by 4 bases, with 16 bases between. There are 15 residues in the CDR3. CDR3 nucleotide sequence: TGTGCCAGCAGGGACGGTTTACTCACGTACAATGAGCAGTTCTTC. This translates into CASRDGLLTYNEQFF.

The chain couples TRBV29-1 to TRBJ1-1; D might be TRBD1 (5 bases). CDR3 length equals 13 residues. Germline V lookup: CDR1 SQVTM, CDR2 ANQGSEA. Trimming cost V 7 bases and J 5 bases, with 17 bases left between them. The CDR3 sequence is CSATQGGLTEAFF. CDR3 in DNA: TGCAGCGCTACCCAGGGCGGTCTAACTGAAGCTTTCTTT.

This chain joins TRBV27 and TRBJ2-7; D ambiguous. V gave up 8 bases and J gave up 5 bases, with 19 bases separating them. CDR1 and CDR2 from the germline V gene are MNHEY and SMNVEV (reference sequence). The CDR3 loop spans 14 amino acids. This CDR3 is CASSRQAGWNEQYF. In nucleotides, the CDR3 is TGTGCCAGCTCCAGGCAGGCTGGCTGGAACGAGCAGTACTTC.